What follows are 24 T cell receptor beta chains derived from one specimen sequenced in a study of OX40 agonist ivuxolimab in advanced cancers. Some clones are missing from TCRdb's copy, which holds only in-frame ones; the method was immunoSEQ multiplex PCR. The sample lists tens of thousands of clones; around 83% were seen once. The sample was CD4+ or CD8+ T cells sorted from blood, taken in a trial of the OX40 agonist ivuxolimab. These receptor sequences come from an adult with an advanced solid tumor such as melanoma, head and neck, liver or kidney cancer.

The chain is built from TRBV6-5 and TRBJ2-7, with TRBD1 as a possible D gene (6 bases). Looked up from germline, CDR1 is MNHEY and CDR2 is SVGAGI. The CDR3 runs to 13 residues. V shed 2 bases and J shed 7 bases, with 12 bases lying between them. CDR3 protein: CASSYPPRGEQYF. CDR3 bases: TGTGCCAGCAGTTACCCCCCGAGGGGGGAGCAGTACTTC.

The chain has TRBV27 and TRBJ2-1; TRBD2 agrees at 9 bases. The germline CDR1 and CDR2 sequences are MNHEY and SMNVEV (reference sequence). The CDR3 totals 13 residues. Trimming cost V 4 bases and J 9 bases; bases outside gene matches: 4. CDR3 loop: CASSSRLAAEQFF. In nucleotides, the CDR3 is TGTGCCAGCAGTTCTCGACTAGCGGCTGAGCAGTTCTTC.

V gene TRBV6-5 combines with J gene TRBJ2-5, with D unresolved. Germline lookup yields CDR1 MNHEY and CDR2 SVGAGI. With 0 bases removed from V and 6 bases from J, the gap between germline ends came to 8 bases. The CDR3 has 13 residues. CDR3 bases: TGTGCCAGCAGTTACTCTATAGGGCAGACCCAGTACTTC. It specifies CASSYSIGQTQYF.

The chain combines TRBV28 with TRBJ2-6; D gene uncertain. In germline, CDR1 is MDHEN, CDR2 SYDVKM. The CDR3 has 17 residues. Trimming stripped 6 bases from V and 1 base from J, with 16 bases between. Here the CDR3 DNA reads TGTGCCAGCAGCCGAGACTGGGGATCATCTGGGGCCAACGTCCTGACTTTC. This encodes CASSRDWGSSGANVLTF.

This sequence joins TRBV30 and TRBJ1-3; the D gene is possibly TRBD1 (5 bases). V shed 8 bases and J shed 7 bases, with 24 bases lying between them. CDR1 GTSNPN and CDR2 SVGIG come from the germline V gene (reference sequence). The CDR3 contains 15 residues. Written as DNA, the CDR3 is TGTGCCCGCGGGACGGGGACGGGGCTAGGGAACACCATATATTTT. Translation gives CARGTGTGLGNTIYF.

The gene calls are TRBV15 and TRBJ1-1; D gene uncertain. The CDR3 runs to 15 residues. V was shortened by 0 bases and J by 5 bases, with 13 bases between the two germline ends. In germline, CDR1 is LNHNV, CDR2 YYDKDF (reference sequence). CDR3 nucleotides: TGTGCCACCAGCAGAGATTCGATAGGGTGGACTGAAGCTTTCTTT. Amino acids: CATSRDSIGWTEAFF.

The chain has TRBV6-5 and TRBJ2-7; TRBD1 matches at 9 bases. The CDR3 extends over 14 amino acids. V was clipped by 5 bases and J by 4 bases; unmatched bases: 6. CDR1 MNHEY and CDR2 SVGAGI come from the germline V gene. CDR3 region: CASSDRDRVYEQYF. The CDR3 nucleotides are TGTGCCAGCAGTGACCGGGACAGGGTGTACGAGCAGTACTTC.

The rearrangement joins TRBV15 to TRBJ1-5; D not certain. The germline gives CDR1 LNHNV, CDR2 YYDKDF (reference sequence). This CDR3 is 18 amino acids long. V was shortened by 1 base and J by 5 bases, with 21 bases between the two germline ends. The CDR3 protein is CATSRGTTWGIVYQPQHF. CDR3 nucleotide sequence: TGTGCCACCAGCAGAGGTACGACGTGGGGTATCGTATATCAGCCCCAGCATTTT.

V and J are TRBV27 and TRBJ1-2, with D perhaps matching TRBD1 (6 bases). There are 17 residues in the CDR3. The ends were cut back, 5 bases at V and 4 bases at J, with 23 bases in the middle. The germline CDR1 and CDR2 sequences are MNHEY and SMNVEV (reference sequence). The CDR3 coding sequence is TGTGCCAGCAGTCACTCGACTCCCTCTCAAGGGGGCTATGGCTACACCTTC. Its translation is CASSHSTPSQGGYGYTF.

This chain connects TRBV25-1 to TRBJ1-6, with 9 bases matching TRBD1. The CDR3 length is 13 residues. V lost 4 bases, J lost 9 bases, and 1 base stayed unmatched. CDR1 is MGHDK, CDR2 SYGVNS, per germline. CDR3 sequence (DNA): TGTGCCAGCAGTGGACAGGGGGGTTCACCCCTCCACTTT. Translation: CASSGQGGSPLHF.

This chain uses TRBV10-3 with TRBJ2-3; D unresolved. CDR1 and CDR2 (germline): ENHRY, SYGVKD. The CDR3 is 14 residues long. V was cut by 0 bases and J by 4 bases, with 8 bases left in between. The CDR3 spells CAISESENPDTQYF. The CDR3 DNA sequence: TGTGCCATCAGTGAGTCGGAGAATCCAGATACGCAGTATTTT.

The chain carries TRBV7-9 and TRBJ2-1; 7 nucleotides match TRBD1. The CDR3 extends over 17 amino acids. From germline, CDR1 is SEHNR and CDR2 FQNEAQ (reference sequence). The J segment lost 5 bases and the V segment lost 5 bases, leaving 15 bases of the junction unmatched. The CDR3 DNA is TGTGCCAGCAGCCCTTTAAGGAAGGGGGCAGGAAACAATGAGCAGTTCTTC. It yields the protein CASSPLRKGAGNNEQFF. The variable domain in full, with the rest retrieved from reference TRBV7-9 and TRBJ2-1, is DTGVSQNPRHKITKRGQNVTFRCDPISEHNRLYWYRQTLGQGPEFLTYFQNEAQLEKSRLLSDRFSAERPKGSFSTLEIQRTEQGDSAMYLCASSPLRKGAGNNEQFFGPGTRLTVL.

The chain recombines TRBV6-1 with TRBJ1-5, with a possible D match to TRBD1 (5 bases). The ends were cut back, 7 bases at V and 0 bases at J, with 10 bases in the middle. Germline V gene lookup returns CDR1 MNHNS and CDR2 SASEGT. The CDR3 spans 14 residues. In nucleotides, the CDR3 is TGTGCCAGCATATCGGGGGATAGCAATCAGCCCCAGCATTTT. The encoded protein is CASISGDSNQPQHF.

This clone has just one count. V gene TRBV30 combines with J gene TRBJ2-2; tentatively, D is TRBD2 (5 bases). CDR1 is GTSNPN, CDR2 SVGIG, per germline (reference sequence). The CDR3 extends over 13 amino acids. Trimming shortened V by 2 bases and J by 4 bases, and 8 bases separated the two germline ends. CDR3 loop: CAWSYGVTGELFF. The CDR3 bases are TGTGCCTGGAGTTACGGGGTCACCGGGGAGCTGTTTTTT.

This chain connects TRBV5-1 to TRBJ2-3; 7 bases match TRBD1. CDR1 is SGHRS and CDR2 is YFSETQ in the germline V gene. This CDR3 has 15 residues. V trimming: 3 bases; J trimming: 3 bases; junction bases outside the gene matches: 7. CDR3 nucleotide sequence: TGCGCCAGCAGCTCCGGGACAGCCCGAACAGATACGCAGTATTTT. Its protein is CASSSGTARTDTQYF.

V is TRBV30 and J is TRBJ1-1; D ambiguous. Looked up from germline, CDR1 is GTSNPN and CDR2 is SVGIG (reference sequence). This CDR3 is 11 amino acids long. V was cut by 0 bases and J by 6 bases, with 5 bases left in between. CDR3 coding DNA: TGTGCCTGGAGTGTTCGCCCTGAAGCTTTCTTT. Its translation is CAWSVRPEAFF.

The chain couples TRBV5-1 to TRBJ2-5; D is unresolved. Germline CDR1 is SGHRS and CDR2 is YFSETQ. The CDR3 has 16 residues. Trimming cost V 0 bases and J 0 bases, with 12 bases left between them. The CDR3 spells CASSLGPRPNQETQYF. CDR3 DNA: TGCGCCAGCAGCTTGGGACCTCGGCCGAACCAAGAGACCCAGTACTTC.

This rearrangement joins TRBV7-9 to TRBJ1-6; weak D call: TRBD1 (6 bases). The V gene lost 5 bases and the J gene lost 8 bases, with 25 bases spanning the gap. Per the germline V gene, CDR1 is SEHNR and CDR2 is FQNEAQ (reference sequence). The CDR3 length is 18 residues. The CDR3 sequence: CASSHPPQGNRRDSPLHF. CDR3 sequence (DNA): TGTGCCAGCAGCCATCCCCCCCAGGGGAATAGGAGAGATTCACCCCTCCACTTT.

The chain couples TRBV30 to TRBJ2-3; 7 nucleotides align to TRBD2. Germline V gene data show CDR1 as GTSNPN and CDR2 as SVGIG (reference sequence). The CDR3 sequence is 15 residues long. Unmatched junction bases numbered 4, after V lost 0 bases and J lost 1 base. The CDR3 loop reads CAWSVGLAGTDTQYF. CDR3 nucleotide sequence: TGTGCCTGGAGTGTAGGGCTAGCGGGCACAGATACGCAGTATTTT.

Details on this clone: Different DNA sequences within this sample yield the same CDR3. The chain is built from TRBV28 and TRBJ1-1; D is uncertain. The CDR3 runs to 12 residues. The ends were cut back, 3 bases at V and 7 bases at J, with 9 bases in the middle. Per the germline V gene, CDR1 is MDHEN and CDR2 is SYDVKM. CDR3 residues: CASSFQADEAFF. CDR3 sequence (DNA): TGTGCCAGCAGTTTCCAGGCAGATGAAGCTTTCTTT.

The genes are TRBV2 and TRBJ1-3, with D perhaps TRBD1 (6 bases). There are 14 residues in the CDR3. V gave up 6 bases and J gave up 2 bases, with 11 bases separating them. The germline gives CDR1 SNHLY, CDR2 FYNNEI. Here the CDR3 DNA reads TGTGCCAGCAGGGAGACAGGCCCTGGAAACACCATATATTTT. Translation: CASRETGPGNTIYF.

As concerns this clone: Distinct nucleotide sequences in the sample also encode this CDR3. The chain links TRBV7-2 to TRBJ1-3; possibly TRBD1 for D (6 bases). V lost 5 bases to trimming and J lost 1 base, with 15 bases between them. The germline V gene has CDR1 SGHTA and CDR2 FQGNSA. This CDR3 has 16 residues. CDR3 DNA: TGTGCCAGCAGCGGCACCGCCACAGGGTCTGGAAACACCATATATTTT. Residues: CASSGTATGSGNTIYF.

This chain uses TRBV5-1 with TRBJ2-7, with D perhaps TRBD1 (6 bases). The CDR3 sequence is 12 residues long. Trimming removed 4 bases from V and 4 bases from J, with 9 bases in between. Germline lookup yields CDR1 SGHRS and CDR2 YFSETQ. The CDR3 region has the DNA TGCGCCAGCAGCAAGGACAGTTACGAGCAGTACTTC. Protein product: CASSKDSYEQYF.

The V call is TRBV7-3, the J call TRBJ2-5, with 7 bases that match TRBD2. Trimming took 2 bases from V and 9 from J; bases not matched to a gene: 3. The CDR3 spans 12 residues. Germline V lookup: CDR1 SGHTA, CDR2 FQGTGA. CDR3 DNA: TGTGCCAGCAGCTTACAGGGAGGGTCCCAGTACTTC. Translating gives CASSLQGGSQYF.